The next 20 T cell receptor beta chains were all read from a single sample in a study of early T cells in non-severe SARS-CoV-2 infection (dated by TCRdb to the early 2020s). Libraries were prepared through 5' RACE. Data came from a NextSeq 500. TCRdb trimmed public reads at Q25 via fastp, called clones via MiXCR and kept in-frame beta chains. CDR3 protein sequences are deduplicated, and each keeps its most common genes and DNA. This sample gives about 64,000 distinct CDR3 sequences in total; over 10% of them show up just once. The ten top clones hold around 4% of the sample. Sequences were obtained from whole blood. These receptors all stem from an adult who was a healthcare worker with PCR-confirmed SARS-CoV-2 infection or an uninfected control (not recorded which).

In its sample, this clonotype was seen a few times. The J gene is TRBJ1-1, the V gene TRBV9; a possible D gene is TRBD1 (5 bases). This CDR3 spans 13 amino acids. V lost 0 bases and J 6 bases, leaving 9 bases between the germline ends. CDR1 is SGDLS and CDR2 is YYNGEE in the germline V gene. CDR3 bases: TGTGCCAGCAGCGTAGAAGGGGTAGCTGAAGCTTTCTTT. Translation: CASSVEGVAEAFF.

The chain recombines TRBV20-1 with TRBJ1-2, with a tentative D call TRBD1 (6 bases). V was clipped by 5 bases and J by 0 bases, with 13 bases between them. Germline values: CDR1 DFQATT, CDR2 SNEGSKA (reference sequence). The CDR3 runs to 14 residues. CDR3 residues: CSAPRTEPNYGYTF. The CDR3 coding sequence is TGCAGTGCTCCACGGACAGAGCCTAACTATGGCTACACCTTC.

The rearrangement uses TRBV6-2 or TRBV6-3 and TRBJ2-2; D gene unclear. Germline CDR1 reads MNHEY; CDR2 reads SVGEGT. The CDR3 has 12 residues. V was trimmed by 6 bases and J by 5 bases, leaving 7 bases between them. CDR3 residues: CASRGQTGELFF. The DNA for the CDR3 is TGTGCCAGCAGGGGTCAGACCGGGGAGCTGTTTTTT.

This clonotype has a count of ten or more. J is TRBJ2-1 and V is TRBV11-2, with a possible D match to TRBD2 (6 bases). This CDR3 spans 11 amino acids. Looked up from germline, CDR1 is SGHAT and CDR2 is FQNNGV. V shed 5 bases and J shed 12 bases, with 11 bases lying between them. The CDR3 nucleotides read TGTGCCAGCAGCGCCGGGACTCTGCAGTTCTTC. Translated: CASSAGTLQFF. Based on the CDR3 plus reference TRBV11-2 and TRBJ2-1, the full variable domain is EAGVAQSPRYKIIEKRQSVAFWCNPISGHATLYWYQQILGQGPKLLIQFQNNGVVDDSQLPKDRFSAERLKGVDSTLKIQPAKLEDSAVYLCASSAGTLQFFGPGTRLTVL.

In its sample, this clonotype was seen a few times. The V and J genes are TRBV11-3 and TRBJ2-1, with D perhaps TRBD1 (5 bases). V gave up 1 base and J gave up 3 bases, with 10 bases separating them. CDR3 length: 15 amino acids. Germline V CDR1 and CDR2: SGHNT, YENEEA. CDR3 sequence: CASSLGGAYYNEQFF. The CDR3 nucleotides are TGTGCCAGCAGCTTAGGGGGCGCCTACTACAATGAGCAGTTCTTC.

This clonotype has at least ten counts. The chain recombines TRBV3-1 with TRBJ1-5; no clear D gene. V dropped 3 bases and J dropped 5 bases, with 8 bases sitting between them. CDR1 is LGHDT and CDR2 is YNNKEL in the germline V gene (reference sequence). The CDR3 is 13 residues long. The DNA for the CDR3 is TGTGCCAGCAGCCATCGGCAGGATCAGCCCCAGCATTTT. The encoded protein is CASSHRQDQPQHF.

This clonotype was seen repeatedly, ten times or more. This chain uses TRBV4-2 with TRBJ2-3; 14 nucleotides agree with TRBD2. In germline, CDR1 is LGHNA, CDR2 YNFKEQ. V shed 3 bases, J shed 2 bases, and the junction held 4 bases outside the gene matches. This CDR3 comprises 17 residues. CDR3: CASSHVTSGGVTDTQYF. The CDR3 DNA sequence: TGTGCCAGCAGCCACGTGACTAGCGGGGGGGTCACAGATACGCAGTATTTT.

This clonotype was detected a few times. The J gene is TRBJ2-7, the V gene TRBV7-9; TRBD1 matches 9 bases. V lost 4 bases and J lost 6; bases outside the gene matches: 4. Germline values: CDR1 SEHNR, CDR2 FQNEAQ (reference sequence). The CDR3 extends over 13 amino acids. This CDR3 is CASSWGQGGEQYF. CDR3 sequence (DNA): TGTGCCAGCAGCTGGGGACAGGGTGGCGAGCAGTACTTC.

A note on this clonotype: Mismatch with germline at one junction end may stem from a read error. The chain uses TRBV18 and TRBJ1-2, with 7 nucleotides matching TRBD1. The CDR3 is 15 residues long. Germline V CDR1 and CDR2: KGHSH, LQKENI. The CDR3 spells CASSPGTEPLYVYTF. DNA of the CDR3: TGTGCCAGCTCACCCGGGACAGAACCACTCTATGTCTACACCTTC.

This clonotype was counted only a few times. The chain is built from TRBV5-1 and TRBJ1-4; a possible D gene is TRBD1 (6 bases). Germline CDR1 is SGHRS and CDR2 is YFSETQ. V lost 4 bases to trimming and J lost 5 bases, with 12 bases between them. This CDR3 is 14 amino acids long. CDR3 DNA: TGCGCCAGCAGCATAGACAGGTGGAATGAAAAACTGTTTTTT. Its translation: CASSIDRWNEKLFF. Full variable domain (missing parts from reference TRBV5-1 and TRBJ1-4): KAGVTQTPRYLIKTRGQQVTLSCSPISGHRSVSWYQQTPGQGLQFLFEYFSETQRNKGNFPGRFSGRQFSNSRSEMNVSTLELGDSALYLCASSIDRWNEKLFFGSGTQLSVL.

This clonotype was seen more than once but under ten times. The chain carries TRBV9 and TRBJ2-2; D is unresolved. The germline V gene has CDR1 SGDLS and CDR2 YYNGEE. The CDR3 is 15 amino acids. V was cut by 4 bases and J by 0 bases, with 10 bases left in between. CDR3 DNA: TGTGCCAGCAGCCCCCGACACACGAACACCGGGGAGCTGTTTTTT. Protein product: CASSPRHTNTGELFF.

This clonotype was counted between two and nine times. The chain couples TRBV27 to TRBJ1-2; tentatively, D is TRBD1 (6 bases). V was pared by 6 bases and J by 4 bases, with 15 bases between. From germline, CDR1 is MNHEY and CDR2 SMNVEV (reference sequence). The CDR3 runs 14 residues. DNA of the CDR3: TGTGCCAGCAGGTCATTGGGGGGCGGCTATGGCTACACCTTC. It codes for CASRSLGGGYGYTF.

This clonotype was seen only a few times. V is TRBV10-3 and J is TRBJ2-5, with 13 positions matching TRBD2. The CDR3 spans 16 residues. Trimming removed 4 bases from V and 7 bases from J; junction bases left unmatched: 9. From germline, CDR1 is ENHRY and CDR2 SYGVKD. The CDR3 DNA reads as TGTGCCATCAGTGCAACTAGCGGGGGGGGATCAGCGACCCAGTACTTC. Its translation is CAISATSGGGSATQYF.

This clonotype was found once. The rearrangement links TRBV3-1 to TRBJ2-7; D remains unclear. CDR1 and CDR2 (germline): LGHDT, YNNKEL (reference sequence). This CDR3 has 14 residues. V was shortened by 0 bases and J by 3 bases, with 9 bases between the two germline ends. In DNA, the CDR3 is TGTGCCAGCAGCCAAGACAACAACTACTACGAGCAGTACTTC. It is translated as CASSQDNNYYEQYF.

V usage is TRBV6-2 or TRBV6-3 and J usage is TRBJ2-7, with TRBD2 matching 7 bases. Germline trimming cut 2 bases from V and 2 bases from J; bases unmatched to any gene: 3. Germline CDR1 and CDR2: MNHEY and SVGEGT. This CDR3 region has 14 residues. CDR3 region: CASSYSGVAYEQYF. Here the CDR3 DNA reads TGTGCCAGCAGTTACAGCGGGGTGGCCTACGAGCAGTACTTC.

J is TRBJ2-7 and V is TRBV29-1; D is possibly TRBD1 (5 bases). The CDR3 totals 14 residues. Germline lookup yields CDR1 SQVTM and CDR2 ANQGSEA. The V end lost 7 bases, the J end lost 2 bases, and 18 bases lay between the germline ends. The CDR3 DNA reads as TGCAGCGATGACAGTAGAAACCCTACCTACGAGCAGTACTTC. Residues: CSDDSRNPTYEQYF.

This clonotype was counted ten times or more. The chain has TRBV9 and TRBJ2-3; 14 bases line up with TRBD2. Germline CDR1 is SGDLS and CDR2 is YYNGEE. CDR3 size: 18 residues. V was pared by 5 bases and J by 12 bases, with 20 bases of the junction left unmatched. DNA for the CDR3: TGTGCCAGCAGGCGCTCACATCCGGGACTAGCGGGGGACCAGGCCCAGTATTTT. Translated: CASRRSHPGLAGDQAQYF. Supplemented by reference TRBV9 and TRBJ2-3, the full variable domain reads DSGVTQTPKHLITATGQRVTLRCSPRSGDLSVYWYQQSLDQGLQFLIQYYNGEERAKGNILERFSAQQFPDLHSELNLSSLELGDSALYFCASRRSHPGLAGDQAQYFGPGTRLTVL.

Within the sample, this clonotype is medium-sized. J is TRBJ1-5 and V is TRBV7-8; weak D call: TRBD1 (6 bases). The length of the CDR3 is 15 residues. Looked up from germline, CDR1 is SGHVS and CDR2 is FQNEAQ. V dropped 2 bases and J dropped 6 bases, with 14 bases sitting between them. In DNA form, the CDR3 reads TGTGCCAGCAGCTTATTACAGGGCCCCAGTCAGCCCCAGCATTTT. This translates into CASSLLQGPSQPQHF.

A few counts support this clonotype. The CDR3 DNA reads as TGTGCCAGCAGTTTAGCGGGGCAGGTCTACAATGAGCAGTTCTTC. Translated, it gives CASSLAGQVYNEQFF. The V gene is TRBV12-3 or TRBV12-4, the J gene TRBJ2-1, with D perhaps TRBD1 (5 bases). The CDR3 length is 15 residues. V lost 0 bases and J lost 3, with 9 bases in between.

The CDR3 sequence is CSARDPVRWPSPLHF. The CDR3 nucleotides are TGCAGTGCTAGAGATCCCGTGAGGTGGCCTTCACCCCTCCACTTT. The rearrangement joins TRBV20-1 to TRBJ1-6, with D uncertain. V gave up 0 bases and J gave up 9 bases, with 15 bases separating them. Germline-derived CDR1 and CDR2 are DFQATT and SNEGSKA (reference sequence). CDR3 length: 15 residues.